The 20 T cell receptor beta chains below all came from one sample that was sequenced in a study of graft-versus-host responses after intestinal transplantation. The assay was immunoSEQ multiplex PCR, and TCRdb's table has in-frame clones only and misses some. This sample has about 36,000 clones; around 94% occur once, and the top ten carry 0.2% to 0.25%. Their antigens are not known. The sample consisted of unstimulated CD4+ T cells sorted from spleen or lymph node cells, taken before transplant. Source of these receptors: a human donor who was the organ donor for an intestinal transplant.

CDR3 sequence reads: CASSFLGAGSTGELFF. In DNA, the CDR3 is TGCGCCAGCAGCTTTTTAGGGGCGGGGAGCACCGGGGAGCTGTTTTTT. The chain combines TRBV5-1 with TRBJ2-2; a weak D match, TRBD2 (6 bases). The V gene lost 2 bases and the J gene lost 4 bases, with 15 bases spanning the gap. CDR1 SGHRS and CDR2 YFSETQ come from the germline V gene. The CDR3 totals 16 residues.

The rearrangement uses TRBV6-4 and TRBJ1-1; no definite D call. In germline, CDR1 is MRHNA, CDR2 SNTAGT. The germline V and J ends were trimmed by 4 bases and 0 bases, with 6 bases remaining between them. The CDR3 is 13 residues long. CDR3 sequence (DNA): TGTGCCAGCAGTGCCGCCATGAACACTGAAGCTTTCTTT. Amino acid sequence: CASSAAMNTEAFF.

The chain is built from TRBV2 and TRBJ2-6, with D unclear. V dropped 2 bases and J dropped 0 bases, with 5 bases sitting between them. This CDR3 has 15 residues. Germline V lookup: CDR1 SNHLY, CDR2 FYNNEI. The CDR3 sequence: CASSELHSGANVLTF. In DNA form, the CDR3 reads TGTGCCAGCAGTGAATTGCACTCTGGGGCCAACGTCCTGACTTTC.

The rearrangement uses TRBV27 and TRBJ2-7, with 10 bases identical to TRBD2. Germline CDR1 MNHEY, CDR2 SMNVEV (reference sequence). With 7 bases clipped from V and 0 bases from J, the junction kept 15 bases outside the gene matches. The CDR3 runs 18 residues. In DNA, the CDR3 is TGTGCCAGCACCCTTCGCCCTCCACTAGCGGGGAACTCCTACGAGCAGTACTTC. Translated, it gives CASTLRPPLAGNSYEQYF.

V gene TRBV11-2 combines with J gene TRBJ2-2; either TRBD1 or TRBD2 may supply D (6 bases each). V lost 0 bases and J lost 7, with 15 bases in between. The CDR3 totals 16 residues. The germline V gene encodes CDR1 SGHAT and CDR2 FQNNGV. The CDR3: CASSLETGRGIGELFF. Written as DNA, the CDR3 is TGTGCCAGCAGCTTAGAAACAGGGCGCGGGATCGGGGAGCTGTTTTTT.

V gene TRBV5-1 combines with J gene TRBJ2-7; D is unresolved. The ends were cut back, 4 bases at V and 3 bases at J, with 8 bases in the middle. The CDR3 covers 12 residues. The germline CDR1 and CDR2 sequences are SGHRS and YFSETQ. The CDR3 DNA sequence: TGCGCCAGCAGCCCACGTGGCTACGAGCAGTACTTC. Protein product: CASSPRGYEQYF.

This chain uses TRBV11-2 with TRBJ1-2, with a weak D call TRBD1 (6 bases). Trimming cost V 5 bases and J 4 bases, with 14 bases left between them. This CDR3 has 14 residues. CDR1 is SGHAT, CDR2 FQNNGV, per germline. This chain's CDR3 is CASSLDRTFYGYTF. Written as DNA, the CDR3 is TGTGCCAGCAGCCTCGACAGGACCTTCTATGGCTACACCTTC. Drawing the rest from reference TRBV11-2 and TRBJ1-2, the complete variable domain is EAGVAQSPRYKIIEKRQSVAFWCNPISGHATLYWYQQILGQGPKLLIQFQNNGVVDDSQLPKDRFSAERLKGVDSTLKIQPAKLEDSAVYLCASSLDRTFYGYTFGSGTRLTVV.

The CDR3 DNA is TGTGCCAGCAGTGACTCGTTCTCTTCACCCCTCCACTTT. Its protein is CASSDSFSSPLHF. V is TRBV6-4 and J is TRBJ1-6; D gene uncertain. There are 13 residues in the CDR3. V shed 0 bases and J shed 9 bases, with 6 bases lying between them. The germline gives CDR1 MRHNA, CDR2 SNTAGT.

This chain links TRBV5-6 with TRBJ1-2, with 11 positions matching TRBD1. Germline CDR1 is SGHDT and CDR2 is YYEEEE. The CDR3 covers 13 residues. Trimming removed 4 bases from V and 8 bases from J; junction bases left unmatched: 4. The CDR3 sequence is CASSTRTGGGYTF. In nucleotides, the CDR3 is TGTGCCAGCAGCACCAGGACAGGGGGCGGCTACACCTTC.

J is TRBJ2-5 and V is TRBV5-4; D is unresolved. V was shortened by 4 bases and J by 2 bases, with 18 bases between the two germline ends. Germline CDR1 SGHNT, CDR2 YYREEE (reference sequence). This CDR3 is 16 amino acids long. The CDR3 sequence is CASSSAQTDLQETQYF. CDR3 coding DNA: TGTGCCAGCAGCAGCGCTCAGACTGATCTACAAGAGACCCAGTACTTC.

The chain recombines TRBV7-2 with TRBJ1-5; TRBD1 agrees at 7 bases. CDR1 and CDR2 from the germline V gene are SGHTA and FQGNSA. Trimming removed 6 bases from V and 6 bases from J; junction bases left unmatched: 11. The CDR3 spans 15 residues. CDR3 nucleotides: TGTGCCAGCAGTCGTATAGACAGGGACGGTCAGCCCCAGCATTTT. This translates into CASSRIDRDGQPQHF.

The rearrangement uses TRBV9 and TRBJ2-5; TRBD1 might be the D (6 bases). The DNA matches TRBJ2-7 better at its end, which makes the J call doubtful. The germline gives CDR1 SGDLS, CDR2 YYNGEE. This CDR3 is built from 14 residues. For the CDR3, the DNA is TGTGCCAGCAGCCCCCAGACACAGGGTTACGAGCAGTACTTC. Its protein is CASSPQTQGYEQYF.

The chain recombines TRBV25-1 with TRBJ2-3; D possibly corresponds to TRBD2 (7 bases). The CDR3 is 16 residues long. Germline CDR1 is MGHDK and CDR2 is SYGVNS. Trimming took 2 bases from V and 2 from J, leaving 14 bases between them. This CDR3 reads CASSEPTGGFTDTQYF. As DNA, the CDR3 is TGTGCCAGCAGTGAACCAACGGGGGGCTTCACAGATACGCAGTATTTT.

This chain connects TRBV7-6 to TRBJ2-7; D remains unclear. The CDR3 runs 12 residues. Per germline, CDR1 SGHVS and CDR2 FNYEAQ. V lost 5 bases, J lost 5 bases, and 10 bases lay in between. In nucleotides, the CDR3 is TGTGCCAGCAGCCTAGTTTTGAACGAGCAGTACTTC. Amino acid sequence: CASSLVLNEQYF. Full variable domain (remainder filled in from reference TRBV7-6 and TRBJ2-7): GAGVSQSPRYKVTKRGQDVALRCDPISGHVSLYWYRQALGQGPEFLTYFNYEAQQDKSGLPNDRFSAERPEGSISTLTIQRTEQRDSAMYRCASSLVLNEQYFGPGTRLTVT.

The chain joins TRBV5-4 to TRBJ1-2, with 7 bases matching TRBD1. Germline V gene sequence: CDR1 SGHNT, CDR2 YYREEE (reference sequence). The CDR3 extends over 14 amino acids. V shed 3 bases and J 8 bases; nucleotides not matched to a gene: 10. CDR3 nucleotides: TGTGCCAGCAGCTGGACAGGTACCCTAGGGGGCTACACCTTC. This sequence encodes CASSWTGTLGGYTF.

The chain has TRBV7-3 and TRBJ1-1, with TRBD1 as a possible D gene (5 bases). Germline V gives CDR1 SGHTA, CDR2 FQGTGA. V was trimmed by 5 bases and J by 3 bases, leaving 10 bases between them. This CDR3 is 13 amino acids long. The CDR3 DNA reads TGTGCCAGCAGCCAGGGAGGGTACACTGAAGCTTTCTTT. Its translation: CASSQGGYTEAFF. Complete variable domain (other parts from reference TRBV7-3 and TRBJ1-1): GAGVSQTPSNKVTEKGKYVELRCDPISGHTALYWYRQSLGQGPEFLIYFQGTGAADDSGLPNDRFFAVRPEGSVSTLKIQRTERGDSAVYLCASSQGGYTEAFFGQGTRLTVV.

The rearrangement uses TRBV15 and TRBJ2-5, with a tentative D call TRBD2 (7 bases). CDR3 length equals 15 residues. Germline V gene lookup returns CDR1 LNHNV and CDR2 YYDKDF (reference sequence). V lost 5 bases and J lost 4, with 17 bases in between. The DNA for the CDR3 is TGTGCCACCAGCCCAAGAAGGGGGGGAAGAGAGACCCAGTACTTC. This codes for CATSPRRGGRETQYF.

This chain links TRBV9 with TRBJ2-7; perhaps TRBD2 as D (6 bases). The CDR3 is 12 residues long. In germline, CDR1 is SGDLS, CDR2 YYNGEE. The V end lost 0 bases, the J end lost 9 bases, and 10 bases lay between the germline ends. The DNA for the CDR3 is TGTGCCAGCAGCGTAGTGGGGGGAAGGCAGTACTTC. This codes for CASSVVGGRQYF.

This clone was seen just once. This chain uses TRBV6-1 with TRBJ1-2, with no clear D. V lost 1 base and J 4 bases, leaving 10 bases between the germline ends. The CDR3 is 14 amino acids. CDR1 MNHNS and CDR2 SASEGT come from the germline V gene. CDR3: CASSEGEVSYGYTF. In nucleotides, the CDR3 is TGTGCCAGCAGTGAAGGTGAGGTCTCCTATGGCTACACCTTC.

The rearrangement uses TRBV2 and TRBJ2-1, with D hard to call. V gave up 4 bases and J gave up 0 bases, with 10 bases separating them. The CDR3 loop spans 15 amino acids. CDR1 and CDR2 from the germline V gene are SNHLY and FYNNEI. In DNA, the CDR3 is TGTGCCAGCAGTGGAGAGAGAAGCTCCTACAATGAGCAGTTCTTC. Translated, it gives CASSGERSSYNEQFF.